This T cell receptor beta chain was recorded in a study of blood T cell repertoires in COVID-19 (dated by TCRdb to the early 2020s). Regarding the research as a whole: Collaborator samples came from the United States, Italy and Spain and covered acute and convalescent phases of COVID-19. The material from the prospective study consisted of cDNA or gDNA derived from T cells, B-cell-depleted T cells, or PBMCs. Deeply sampled blood TCRbeta repertoires from subjects exposed to, actively infected with, or recovered from COVID-19 were included in the dataset. The repertoires were released in a freely available public database meant as a resource for research on the immune response to SARS-CoV-2. The samples were drawn from two sources: the first 160 participants of the ongoing ImmuneRACE study, and 950 to 1,500 subjects contributed by 6 global collaborators. Nearly every sample came with metadata listing a de-identified subject ID, COVID-19 status, age in years and sex. Where available, HLA class I and class II types were taken from metadata supplied by the sample provider and were not determined by assay-based typing. Findings and caveats that apply to the study as a whole: The amount of clinical and demographic metadata varied by source and participant and was provided uncurated.

Note on this clone: Its antigen is not yet known. Per-base qualities were not stored, and no clone one base away is much larger.

A second Seattle source provided samples from volunteer blood donors who had recovered from COVID-19. The collaborating institutions used their own protocols to collect whole blood in K2EDTA tubes. For TCRbeta analysis, collaborators shipped samples as frozen whole blood, isolated PBMCs, or DNA extracted from either of those sample types. The immunoSEQ Assay, a bias-controlled multiplex PCR, was used to amplify TCRbeta CDR3 regions from genomic DNA. Turning to the authors' computational methods: The number of nucleated cells in each sample was estimated from the amplification of reference gene primers within the assay. To quantify the absolute abundance of each unique TCRbeta CDR3 rearrangement, sequence reads were collapsed and filtered. For each sample, productive Simpson clonality was calculated as the square root of Simpson's diversity index over productive rearrangements. Sourced from immuneACCESS, this table was stored by TCRdb with only in-frame sequences that have V and J called. A share of the clones is absent; for the studies checked, an unresolved V gene accounts for under half, and the remainder has no known explanation. V, J and clone size derive from that table, while D and trimming were established from the DNA sequence. This sample holds around 260,000 clones; roughly 80% were observed only once. Clones ranked in the top ten supply about 4.9% of the sample.

Trimmed from V: 0 bases; trimmed from J: 9 bases; junction bases lacking a gene match: 7. Looking up the germline V gene yields CDR1 SGDLS and CDR2 YYNGEE. The CDR3 measures 16 amino acids from cysteine to phenylalanine. CDR3 DNA is the only sequence kept; it has 48 bases, read in frame from the first base. This clonotype was obtained from a man in his 60s who had recovered from COVID-19. The sample consisted of peripheral blood. The chain is encoded by TRBV9 joined to TRBJ2-1, with 12 bases aligning to TRBD2. The CDR3 loop reads CASSVGASGRVSEQFF. The DNA sequence reads TGTGCCAGCAGCGTAGGAGCTAGCGGGAGGGTTAGTGAGCAGTTCTTC. Extended through the reference TRBV9 and TRBJ2-1 proteins, this CDR3 yields the full variable domain: DSGVTQTPKHLITATGQRVTLRCSPRSGDLSVYWYQQSLDQGLQFLIQYYNGEERAKGNILERFSAQQFPDLHSELNLSSLELGDSALYFCASSVGASGRVSEQFFGPGTRLTVL.